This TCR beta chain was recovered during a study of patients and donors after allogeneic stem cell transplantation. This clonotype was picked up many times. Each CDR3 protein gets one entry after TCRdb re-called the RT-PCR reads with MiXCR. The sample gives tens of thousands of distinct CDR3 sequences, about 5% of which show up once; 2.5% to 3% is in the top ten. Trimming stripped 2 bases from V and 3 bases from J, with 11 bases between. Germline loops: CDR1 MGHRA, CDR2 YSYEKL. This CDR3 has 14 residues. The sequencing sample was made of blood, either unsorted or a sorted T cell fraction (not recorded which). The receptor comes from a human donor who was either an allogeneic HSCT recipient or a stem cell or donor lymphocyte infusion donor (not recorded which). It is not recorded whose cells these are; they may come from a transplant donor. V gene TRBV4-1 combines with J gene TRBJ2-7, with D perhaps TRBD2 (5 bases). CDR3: CASSQPGSLYEQYF. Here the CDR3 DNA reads TGCGCCAGCAGCCAACCGGGATCCCTCTACGAGCAGTACTTC.